The T cell receptor (beta chain) under discussion was sequenced for a study of cytomegalovirus exposure and HLA in healthy donors. In regard to this clone: Its antigen is undetermined.

Study results and caveats: A list of approximately 160 TCR beta chains associated with cytomegalovirus was given. In an earlier analysis, most TCR beta V segments were productive about 87% or about 30% of the time.

Both 60 Vbeta primers and 13 Jbeta primers went into the PCR. Clones were read by immunoSEQ multiplex PCR, and TCRdb kept only the in-frame ones, dropping some. The sample holds 100,000 to 150,000 clones, approximately 85% seen once. Germline values: CDR1 SEHNR, CDR2 FQNEAQ (reference sequence). This CDR3 region has 15 residues. The V segment lost 7 bases and the J segment 0 bases; nucleotides outside the gene matches: 6. The sequence was collected from a boy aged 10-17 years in good health and CMV-seronegative. Specimen: PBMCs. The rearrangement uses TRBV7-9 and TRBJ1-2; 9 nucleotides agree with TRBD1. The CDR3 DNA follows: TGTGCCAGCACCCCGGGACAGGGCTCTAACTATGGCTACACCTTC. Amino acid sequence: CASTPGQGSNYGYTF.